This section outlines one TCR beta chain sequence together with its context. Its antigen remains unknown. This sample is drawn from a study of CD8 T cells in ankylosing spondylitis. Study-wide findings and caveats: The authors reported significant enrichment of disease-linked clones in matched ankylosing spondylitis synovial fluid.

TCRdb used MiXCR to reprocess the 5' RACE reads, holding one entry per CDR3 protein. Altogether fewer than 400,000 distinct CDR3 sequences are present, 14% to 15% being singletons, with the ten largest covering 1.1%. Germline V gene lookup returns CDR1 MNHEY and CDR2 SVGEGT. This CDR3 comprises 19 residues. The V segment lost 6 bases and the J segment 0 bases; nucleotides outside the gene matches: 13. This chain uses TRBV6-2 or TRBV6-3 with TRBJ2-5, with 13 bases fitting TRBD2. What was sequenced was blood, either unsorted or a sorted T cell fraction (not recorded which). This receptor was obtained from a male donor with ankylosing spondylitis or in good health (not recorded which). CDR3 sequence reads: CASSRLAGGSSWYQETQYF. CDR3 bases: TGTGCCAGCAGCCGACTAGCGGGAGGATCCTCTTGGTACCAAGAGACCCAGTACTTC.